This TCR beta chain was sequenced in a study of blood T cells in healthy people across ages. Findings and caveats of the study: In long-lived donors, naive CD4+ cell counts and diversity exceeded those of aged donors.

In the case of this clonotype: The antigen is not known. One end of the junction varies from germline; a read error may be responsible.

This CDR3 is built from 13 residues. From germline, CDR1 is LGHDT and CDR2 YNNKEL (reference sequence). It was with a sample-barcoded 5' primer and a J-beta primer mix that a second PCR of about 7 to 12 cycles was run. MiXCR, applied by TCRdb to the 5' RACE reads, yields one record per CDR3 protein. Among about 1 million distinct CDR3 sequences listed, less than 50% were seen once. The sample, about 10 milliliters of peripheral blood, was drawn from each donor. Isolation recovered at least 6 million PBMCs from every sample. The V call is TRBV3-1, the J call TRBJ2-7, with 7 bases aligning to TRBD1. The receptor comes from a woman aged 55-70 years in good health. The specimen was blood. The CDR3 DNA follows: TGTGCCAGCAGGCAAGCTGACTGGGACAGGCAGTACTTC. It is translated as CASRQADWDRQYF.